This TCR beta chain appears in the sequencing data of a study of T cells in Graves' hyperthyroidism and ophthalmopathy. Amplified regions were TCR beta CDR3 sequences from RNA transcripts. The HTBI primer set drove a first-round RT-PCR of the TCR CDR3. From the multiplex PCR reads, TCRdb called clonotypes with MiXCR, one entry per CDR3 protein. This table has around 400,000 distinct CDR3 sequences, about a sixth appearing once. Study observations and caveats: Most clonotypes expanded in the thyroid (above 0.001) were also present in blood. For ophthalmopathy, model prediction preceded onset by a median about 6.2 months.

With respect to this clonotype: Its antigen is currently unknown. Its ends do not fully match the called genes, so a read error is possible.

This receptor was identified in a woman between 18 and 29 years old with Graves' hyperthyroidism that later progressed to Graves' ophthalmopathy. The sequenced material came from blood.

The CDR3 DNA is TGCGCCAGCAGCCAAGTAGCGGGATACACAGATACGCAGTATTTT. This encodes CASSQVAGYTDTQYF. The chain joins TRBV7-3 to TRBJ2-3, with 8 bases identical to TRBD2. There are 15 residues in the CDR3. Germline lookup yields CDR1 SGHTA and CDR2 FQGTGA.